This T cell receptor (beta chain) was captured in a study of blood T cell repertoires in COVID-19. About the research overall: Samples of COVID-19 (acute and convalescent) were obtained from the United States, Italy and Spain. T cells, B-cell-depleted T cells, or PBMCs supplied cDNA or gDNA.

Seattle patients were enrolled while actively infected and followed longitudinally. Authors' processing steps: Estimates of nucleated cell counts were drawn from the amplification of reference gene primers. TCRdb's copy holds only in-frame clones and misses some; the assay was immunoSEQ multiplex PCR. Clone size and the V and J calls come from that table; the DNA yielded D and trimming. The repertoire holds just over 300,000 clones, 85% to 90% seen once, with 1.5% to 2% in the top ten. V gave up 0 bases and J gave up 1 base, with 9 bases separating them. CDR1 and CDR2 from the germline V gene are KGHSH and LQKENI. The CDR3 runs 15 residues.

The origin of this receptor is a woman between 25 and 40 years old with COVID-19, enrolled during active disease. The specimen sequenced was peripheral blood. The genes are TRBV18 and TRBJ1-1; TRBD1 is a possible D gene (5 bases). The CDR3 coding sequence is TGTGCCAGCTCACCACCGAATACAGGGAACACTGAAGCTTTCTTT. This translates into CASSPPNTGNTEAFF.